This T cell receptor (beta chain) was documented in a study of T-cell reconstitution after alpha-beta-depleted transplantation in children. Construction of the TCRbeta library involved unique molecular identifiers. TCRdb re-called the PCR reads with MiXCR, one entry per CDR3 protein. The sample comprises about 16,000 distinct CDR3 sequences, around 7.7% of which are singletons, and 36% rests with the top ten. This clonotype came up many times. The length of the CDR3 is 11 residues. Trimming stripped 5 bases from V and 11 bases from J, with 10 bases between. Germline CDR1 and CDR2: LNHNV and YYDKDF (reference sequence).

The V gene is TRBV15, the J gene TRBJ1-5; D uncertain. This specimen consisted of PBMCs, mostly from graft donor cells, obtained 60 days after TCRalphabeta/CD19-depleted stem cell transplant. This receptor was identified in a boy under two years old who had a stem cell transplant for Wiskott-Aldrich syndrome, so the T cells may come from the graft donor. The CDR3 DNA is TGTGCCACCAGCGGTGGCTGGACCCAGCATTTT. It codes for CATSGGWTQHF.